These 31 T cell receptor beta chains share one sample of origin, sequenced in a study of cytomegalovirus exposure and HLA in healthy donors. The PCR ran on 60 Vbeta and 13 Jbeta primers. Some clones are missing from TCRdb's copy, which holds only in-frame ones; the method was immunoSEQ multiplex PCR. The sample has approximately 80,000 clones; 70% to 85% are singletons. Sequencing was carried out using PBMCs. These receptors came from a man under 40 in good health and CMV-seropositive.

The rearrangement joins TRBV5-6 to TRBJ1-6; D uncertain. Germline V gene sequence: CDR1 SGHDT, CDR2 YYEEEE. The CDR3 is 14 residues long. With 0 bases removed from V and 9 bases from J, the gap between germline ends came to 10 bases. The CDR3 loop reads CASSLGLTGSPLHF. Written as DNA, the CDR3 is TGTGCCAGCAGCTTGGGGCTGACGGGTTCACCCCTCCACTTT.

The chain links TRBV2 to TRBJ1-5; possibly TRBD1 for D (5 bases). The CDR3 consists of 14 residues. CDR1 is SNHLY and CDR2 is FYNNEI in the germline V gene. Trimming cost V 4 bases and J 4 bases, with 11 bases left between them. Written as DNA, the CDR3 is TGTGCCAGCAGTGGTCGACAGCCAAATCAGCCCCAGCATTTT. Translating it yields CASSGRQPNQPQHF.

V is TRBV5-5 and J is TRBJ2-7; D is perhaps TRBD2 (6 bases). V lost 4 bases to trimming and J lost 5 bases, with 16 bases between them. Per germline, CDR1 SGHKS and CDR2 YYEKEE (reference sequence). This CDR3 region has 14 residues. The CDR3 is CASSPGGPRDEQYF. CDR3 sequence (DNA): TGTGCCAGCAGCCCCGGGGGTCCCAGGGACGAGCAGTACTTC.

The chain links TRBV9 to TRBJ2-1, with a possible D match to TRBD2 (7 bases). V was clipped by 3 bases and J by 4 bases, with 17 bases between them. Germline V gene data show CDR1 as SGDLS and CDR2 as YYNGEE. The CDR3 loop spans 16 amino acids. CDR3 sequence reads: CASSGVRSGTYNEQFF. In nucleotides, the CDR3 is TGTGCCAGCAGCGGCGTCAGGAGCGGGACATACAATGAGCAGTTCTTC.

This clone appeared a few times. This chain joins TRBV27 and TRBJ2-7; TRBD1 is a possible D gene (5 bases). The CDR3 sequence is 15 residues long. The V gene's germline CDR1 is MNHEY and CDR2 SMNVEV (reference sequence). The V end was cut by 2 bases, the J end by 6 bases, with 17 bases between. For the CDR3, the DNA is TGTGCCAGCAGTTTAAATCAGCCTAGAAGGGGCGAGCAGTACTTC. Its protein product is CASSLNQPRRGEQYF.

The chain carries TRBV18 and TRBJ1-2, with D perhaps matching TRBD1 (5 bases). The CDR3 is 15 amino acids. The germline gives CDR1 KGHSH, CDR2 LQKENI. The germline V and J ends were trimmed by 1 base and 3 bases, with 12 bases remaining between them. CDR3 loop: CASSPQGQGDYGYTF. For the CDR3, the DNA is TGTGCCAGCTCACCACAGGGGCAGGGCGACTATGGCTACACCTTC.

J is TRBJ1-2 and V is TRBV30, with 9 bases fitting TRBD1. The CDR3 is 16 amino acids. Trimming took 3 bases from V and 7 from J; bases not matched to a gene: 15. Per germline, CDR1 GTSNPN and CDR2 SVGIG (reference sequence). CDR3 residues: CAWRPPGTGKMAGYTF. The CDR3 coding sequence is TGTGCCTGGAGACCCCCCGGGACAGGGAAGATGGCTGGCTACACCTTC.

This rearrangement joins TRBV28 to TRBJ1-1; D is undetermined. The V end lost 5 bases, the J end lost 2 bases, and 12 bases lay between the germline ends. The CDR3 has 14 residues. Germline loops: CDR1 MDHEN, CDR2 SYDVKM. CDR3 nucleotides: TGTGCCAGCAGTCCCCCGCCGGTTAACACTGAAGCTTTCTTT. Its translation is CASSPPPVNTEAFF.

This clone has more than one count but fewer than ten. V and J are TRBV5-5 and TRBJ2-2, with TRBD2 matching over 13 bases. Germline V CDR1 and CDR2: SGHKS, YYEKEE (reference sequence). The V gene end was trimmed by 4 bases and the J gene end by 3 bases; junction bases not matched to a gene: 9. The length of the CDR3 is 18 residues. CDR3 region: CASSQILAGGPDTGELFF. The CDR3 coding sequence is TGTGCCAGCAGCCAAATACTAGCGGGAGGGCCTGACACCGGGGAGCTGTTTTTT.

The chain employs TRBV6-1 and TRBJ1-1, with D tentatively TRBD1 (6 bases). V was cut by 3 bases and J by 1 base, with 15 bases left in between. Germline CDR1 MNHNS, CDR2 SASEGT. CDR3 size: 16 residues. In DNA form, the CDR3 reads TGTGCCAGCAGTGATAAAGGGAGGGGACAGAACACTGAAGCTTTCTTT. Translated: CASSDKGRGQNTEAFF.

The chain is built from TRBV7-6 and TRBJ2-6, with D unclear. The V and J ends lost 10 bases and 2 bases respectively, with 15 bases between them. This CDR3 contains 15 residues. Germline V gene data show CDR1 as SGHVS and CDR2 as FNYEAQ. As DNA, the CDR3 is TGTGCCACCACTCCTGGAGTGGCTGGGGCCAACGTCCTGACTTTC. Translated, it gives CATTPGVAGANVLTF.

V and J are TRBV7-6 and TRBJ1-1; D is undetermined. The CDR3 has 14 residues. The V gene's germline CDR1 is SGHVS and CDR2 FNYEAQ. Trimming stripped 1 base from V and 3 bases from J, with 9 bases between. The DNA for the CDR3 is TGTGCCAGCAGCTTAGACTTCGGGGACACTGAAGCTTTCTTT. Encoded protein: CASSLDFGDTEAFF.

V usage is TRBV9 and J usage is TRBJ2-7; 11 nucleotides align to TRBD1. Trimming at V came to 0 bases and at J to 6 bases, leaving 8 bases not matched to a gene. Germline V CDR1 and CDR2: SGDLS, YYNGEE. The CDR3 consists of 16 residues. The CDR3 nucleotides are TGTGCCAGCAGCGTAGGACCGGGACAGGGGGAACGCGAGCAGTACTTC. Translation gives CASSVGPGQGEREQYF. Based on the CDR3 plus reference TRBV9 and TRBJ2-7, the full variable domain is DSGVTQTPKHLITATGQRVTLRCSPRSGDLSVYWYQQSLDQGLQFLIQYYNGEERAKGNILERFSAQQFPDLHSELNLSSLELGDSALYFCASSVGPGQGEREQYFGPGTRLTVT.

The chain couples TRBV9 to TRBJ2-1; D is undetermined. Germline lookup yields CDR1 SGDLS and CDR2 YYNGEE. Trimming took off 0 bases at V and 4 bases at J, with 14 bases between the two ends. There are 16 residues in the CDR3. In DNA, the CDR3 is TGTGCCAGCAGCGTAGCCGTTCGAAGTACATACAATGAGCAGTTCTTC. As protein: CASSVAVRSTYNEQFF.

The CDR3 DNA reads as TGTGCCAGCAGAACCGGGACACTAAATTGGAATCAGCCCCAGCATTTT. It codes for CASRTGTLNWNQPQHF. The rearrangement links TRBV28 to TRBJ1-5; maybe TRBD1 (6 bases). The CDR3 extends over 16 amino acids. Trimming left V 6 bases short and J 4 bases short, with 19 bases between. From germline, CDR1 is MDHEN and CDR2 SYDVKM.

The chain joins TRBV5-1 to TRBJ2-2, with 11 bases that match TRBD2. The CDR3 is 16 amino acids. Germline CDR1 reads SGHRS; CDR2 reads YFSETQ. V lost 2 bases and J lost 2; bases outside the gene matches: 2. CDR3 region: CASSFTSGSNTGELFF. The CDR3 bases are TGCGCCAGCAGCTTTACTAGCGGGAGTAACACCGGGGAGCTGTTTTTT.

This chain uses TRBV5-6 with TRBJ1-1; no reliable D call. The CDR3 contains 13 residues. Germline loops: CDR1 SGHDT, CDR2 YYEEEE. V was pared by 2 bases and J by 0 bases, with 5 bases between. The CDR3 sequence is CASSLQLNTEAFF. CDR3 nucleotide sequence: TGTGCCAGCAGCTTACAATTGAACACTGAAGCTTTCTTT. The variable domain in full, with the rest retrieved from reference TRBV5-6 and TRBJ1-1, is DAGVTQSPTHLIKTRGQQVTLRCSPKSGHDTVSWYQQALGQGPQFIFQYYEEEERQRGNFPDRFSGHQFPNYSSELNVNALLLGDSALYLCASSLQLNTEAFFGQGTRLTVV.

The chain is built from TRBV2 and TRBJ2-5, with TRBD1 identical over 10 bases. Germline V lookup: CDR1 SNHLY, CDR2 FYNNEI. This CDR3 is built from 14 residues. V trimming: 3 bases; J trimming: 2 bases; junction bases outside the gene matches: 0. CDR3 sequence: CASSEGQGQETQYF. Written as DNA, the CDR3 is TGTGCCAGCAGTGAGGGACAGGGGCAAGAGACCCAGTACTTC.

The rearrangement joins TRBV6-1 to TRBJ2-3; maybe TRBD1 (5 bases). Trimming took off 2 bases at V and 0 bases at J, with 9 bases between the two ends. CDR1 and CDR2 from the germline V gene are MNHNS and SASEGT. CDR3 length: 15 residues. The CDR3: CASSESQGSTDTQYF. Here the CDR3 DNA reads TGTGCCAGCAGTGAAAGTCAGGGAAGCACAGATACGCAGTATTTT.

This clone was recorded a few times. The chain joins TRBV5-5 to TRBJ1-6; TRBD1 matches at 9 bases. The V gene end was trimmed by 1 base and the J gene end by 12 bases; junction bases not matched to a gene: 5. The length of the CDR3 is 14 residues. Germline CDR1 reads SGHKS; CDR2 reads YYEKEE (reference sequence). Written as DNA, the CDR3 is TGTGCCAGCAGCTTGACAGGGGGCCCTGGACCCCTCCACTTT. This codes for CASSLTGGPGPLHF.

The rearrangement uses TRBV29-1 and TRBJ1-5; TRBD1 is a possible D gene (6 bases). The CDR3 loop spans 15 amino acids. Trimming removed 7 bases from V and 3 bases from J, with 19 bases in between. The germline V gene encodes CDR1 SQVTM and CDR2 ANQGSEA. The CDR3 coding sequence is TGCAGCGGACCGGGACATCAGGGTACCAATCAGCCCCAGCATTTT. As protein: CSGPGHQGTNQPQHF.

V gene TRBV7-9 combines with J gene TRBJ1-4; possible D gene TRBD1, 5 bases. The CDR3 consists of 15 residues. CDR1 and CDR2 (germline): SEHNR, FQNEAQ (reference sequence). Between the trimmed V and J ends, which lost 4 bases and 7 bases, there was a span of 16 bases. The CDR3 sequence: CASSSTVPGGEKLFF. The CDR3 nucleotides read TGTGCCAGCAGCTCGACCGTCCCGGGGGGTGAAAAACTGTTTTTT.

This clone was detected only a few times. The chain carries TRBV28 and TRBJ1-2; maybe TRBD1 (5 bases). Trimming removed 5 bases from V and 4 bases from J, with 11 bases in between. The CDR3 consists of 13 residues. CDR1 and CDR2 (germline): MDHEN, SYDVKM. The CDR3 region is CASSTPGLYGYTF. The CDR3 DNA reads as TGTGCCAGCAGTACCCCGGGACTCTATGGCTACACCTTC.

The chain links TRBV15 to TRBJ2-5, with D maybe TRBD1 (6 bases). The CDR3 has 15 amino acids. The germline V gene has CDR1 LNHNV and CDR2 YYDKDF (reference sequence). The V end was cut by 0 bases, the J end by 2 bases, with 10 bases between. CDR3 amino acids: CATSREGQLQETQYF. The CDR3 DNA follows: TGTGCCACCAGCAGAGAAGGACAGCTGCAAGAGACCCAGTACTTC.

V and J are TRBV11-2 and TRBJ2-1; weak D call: TRBD2 (6 bases). Trimming took off 5 bases at V and 5 bases at J, with 13 bases between the two ends. CDR3 length: 14 residues. Germline CDR1 and CDR2: SGHAT and FQNNGV. The DNA for the CDR3 is TGTGCCAGCAGCGTAGGAGGGAGGAACAATGAGCAGTTCTTC. Protein sequence: CASSVGGRNNEQFF.

This chain uses TRBV23-1 with TRBJ2-7, with D possibly being TRBD1 (5 bases). TRBV23-1 is known as an ORF, though its function is uncertain. The ends were cut back, 10 bases at V and 5 bases at J, with 21 bases in the middle. The CDR3 is 14 residues long. CDR3 amino acids: CAIPAGPQGDEQYF. The CDR3 nucleotides read TGCGCCATCCCGGCAGGACCTCAGGGCGACGAGCAGTACTTC.

The chain joins TRBV4-3 to TRBJ2-3; 7 bases match TRBD2. Losses at the gene ends were 0 bases for V and 2 bases for J; bases not matched to a gene: 5. The CDR3 has 16 residues. In germline, CDR1 is LGHNA, CDR2 YSLEER. CDR3 sequence: CASSQDERDLTDTQYF. The CDR3 DNA sequence: TGCGCCAGCAGCCAAGACGAGCGGGACCTCACAGATACGCAGTATTTT.

The V call is TRBV28, the J call TRBJ2-7; 9 bases align to TRBD1. J was trimmed by 6 bases and V by 2 bases; bases with no gene match: 8. This CDR3 contains 15 residues. CDR1 and CDR2 from the germline V gene are MDHEN and SYDVKM. The DNA of the CDR3 is TGTGCCAGCAGTTTAGGTGGACAGGGGTATAGCGAGCAGTACTTC. Residues: CASSLGGQGYSEQYF.

The CDR3 loop is CASSWDSSLYEQYF. DNA of the CDR3: TGTGCCAGCAGCTGGGACAGTTCCCTCTACGAGCAGTACTTC. The rearrangement links TRBV27 to TRBJ2-7; 7 bases match TRBD1. The V gene end was trimmed by 6 bases and the J gene end by 3 bases; junction bases not matched to a gene: 8. Germline CDR1 is MNHEY and CDR2 is SMNVEV (reference sequence). This CDR3 has 14 amino acids.

The V gene is TRBV5-1, the J gene TRBJ2-1, with a possible D match to TRBD2 (5 bases). From germline, CDR1 is SGHRS and CDR2 YFSETQ. This CDR3 region has 17 residues. V lost 3 bases, J lost 0 bases, and 16 bases lay in between. CDR3 amino acids: CASSSINSGSSYNEQFF. CDR3 sequence (DNA): TGCGCCAGCAGCTCAATAAACAGCGGAAGCTCCTACAATGAGCAGTTCTTC.

V gene TRBV28 combines with J gene TRBJ2-1; perhaps TRBD2 as D (6 bases). CDR3 length: 15 residues. Germline-derived CDR1 and CDR2 are MDHEN and SYDVKM. V was clipped by 5 bases and J by 1 base, with 12 bases between them. CDR3 protein: CASSALGGSYNEQFF. The CDR3 bases are TGTGCCAGCAGTGCCCTGGGGGGTTCCTACAATGAGCAGTTCTTC.